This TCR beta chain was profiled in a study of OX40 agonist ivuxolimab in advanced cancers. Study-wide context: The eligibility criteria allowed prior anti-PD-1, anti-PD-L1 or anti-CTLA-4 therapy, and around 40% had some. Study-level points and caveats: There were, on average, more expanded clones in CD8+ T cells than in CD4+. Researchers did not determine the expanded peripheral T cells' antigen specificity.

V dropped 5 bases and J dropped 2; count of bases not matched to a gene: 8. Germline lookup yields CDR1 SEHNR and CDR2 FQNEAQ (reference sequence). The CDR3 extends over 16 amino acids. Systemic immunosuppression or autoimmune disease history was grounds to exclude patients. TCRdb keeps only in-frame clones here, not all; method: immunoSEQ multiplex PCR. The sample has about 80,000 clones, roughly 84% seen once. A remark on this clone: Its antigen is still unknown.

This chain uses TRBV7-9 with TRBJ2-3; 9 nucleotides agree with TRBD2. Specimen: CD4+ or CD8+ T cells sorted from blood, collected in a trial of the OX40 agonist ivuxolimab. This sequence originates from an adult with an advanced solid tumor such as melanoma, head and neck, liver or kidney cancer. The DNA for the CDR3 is TGTGCCAGCAGCCCTGGGGCTAGCGGGACCACAGATACGCAGTATTTT. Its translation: CASSPGASGTTDTQYF.